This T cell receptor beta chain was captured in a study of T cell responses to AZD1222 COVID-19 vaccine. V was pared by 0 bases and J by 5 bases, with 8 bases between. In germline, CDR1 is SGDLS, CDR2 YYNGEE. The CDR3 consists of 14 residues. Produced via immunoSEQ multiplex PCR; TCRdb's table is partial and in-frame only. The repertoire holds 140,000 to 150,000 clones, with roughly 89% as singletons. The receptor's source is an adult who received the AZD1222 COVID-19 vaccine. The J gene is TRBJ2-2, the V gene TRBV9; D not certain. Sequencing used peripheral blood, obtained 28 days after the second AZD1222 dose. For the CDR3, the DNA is TGTGCCAGCAGCGTAGTACCTTCGACCGGGGAGCTGTTTTTT. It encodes CASSVVPSTGELFF.